The 2 T cell receptor beta chains reported below all come from one sample, sequenced in a study of T cells after yellow fever vaccination. From the 5' RACE reads, TCRdb called clonotypes with MiXCR, one entry per CDR3 protein. This sample has about 320,000 distinct CDR3 sequences; around 6.8% occur once, and the top ten carry about 18%. Source: PBMCs, taken around 45 days after the first yellow fever vaccination. The receptors here all came from a man between 18 and 35 years old who received the YFV17D yellow fever vaccine.

The sample holds many counts of this clonotype. The chain carries TRBV6-1 and TRBJ2-3; D is perhaps TRBD1 (6 bases). This CDR3 is built from 13 residues. Per germline, CDR1 MNHNS and CDR2 SASEGT. Trimming cost V 5 bases and J 4 bases, with 10 bases left between them. This CDR3 reads CASSPPGADTQYF. CDR3 DNA: TGTGCCAGCAGTCCCCCAGGGGCAGATACGCAGTATTTT.

This clonotype was detected only a few times. The chain carries TRBV5-1 and TRBJ2-5; the D is unclear. This CDR3 has 14 residues. V dropped 1 base and J dropped 5 bases, with 12 bases sitting between them. The germline CDR1 and CDR2 sequences are SGHRS and YFSETQ. CDR3 sequence reads: CASSLRPVAETQYF. The CDR3 DNA follows: TGCGCCAGCAGCTTGCGACCTGTCGCGGAGACCCAGTACTTC.